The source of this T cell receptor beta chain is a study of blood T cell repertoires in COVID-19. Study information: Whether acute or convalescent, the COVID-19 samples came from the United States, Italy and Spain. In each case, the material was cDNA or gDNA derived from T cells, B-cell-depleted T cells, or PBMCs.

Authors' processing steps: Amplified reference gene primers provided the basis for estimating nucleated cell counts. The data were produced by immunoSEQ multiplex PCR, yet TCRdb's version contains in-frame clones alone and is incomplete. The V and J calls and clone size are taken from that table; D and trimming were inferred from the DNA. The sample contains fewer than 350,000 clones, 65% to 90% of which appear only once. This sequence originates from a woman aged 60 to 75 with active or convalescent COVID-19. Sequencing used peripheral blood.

CDR3 DNA sequence: TGCAGCGCCTTCCAGACAGGGGTAGAGACCCAGTACTTC. Encoded protein: CSAFQTGVETQYF. V and J are TRBV29-1 and TRBJ2-5, with 8 bases that match TRBD1. With V trimmed by 7 bases and J by 4 bases, 8 bases remained unmatched. There are 13 residues in the CDR3. Germline CDR1 reads SQVTM; CDR2 reads ANQGSEA.